The entry that follows covers one T cell receptor beta chain sequence. Its antigen is currently unknown. Pregnant or lactating patients were excluded, as were those with uncontrolled infection or other autoimmune disease. These data belong to a study of T cells in Graves' hyperthyroidism and ophthalmopathy. Study-wide results and caveats: A model of 13 V-J pairs discriminated ophthalmopathy from stable hyperthyroidism.

From RNA transcripts, TCR beta CDR3 regions were amplified. With the HTBI primer set, the TCR CDR3 went through a first round of RT-PCR. Each CDR3 protein is one row after TCRdb ran MiXCR on the multiplex PCR reads. The sample yields almost 600,000 distinct CDR3 sequences, approximately 13% seen once. This sequence was found in a woman in her twenties or thirties with Graves' hyperthyroidism that later progressed to Graves' ophthalmopathy. Material for sequencing was blood.

In DNA, the CDR3 is TGTGCCGGCACTAGCGGGAACACCGGGGAGCTGTTTTTT. As protein: CAGTSGNTGELFF. The rearrangement joins TRBV10-3 to TRBJ2-2; TRBD2 matches 8 bases. The V gene end was trimmed by 11 bases and the J gene end by 1 base; junction bases not matched to a gene: 3. Germline-derived CDR1 and CDR2 are ENHRY and SYGVKD. The CDR3 runs 13 residues.